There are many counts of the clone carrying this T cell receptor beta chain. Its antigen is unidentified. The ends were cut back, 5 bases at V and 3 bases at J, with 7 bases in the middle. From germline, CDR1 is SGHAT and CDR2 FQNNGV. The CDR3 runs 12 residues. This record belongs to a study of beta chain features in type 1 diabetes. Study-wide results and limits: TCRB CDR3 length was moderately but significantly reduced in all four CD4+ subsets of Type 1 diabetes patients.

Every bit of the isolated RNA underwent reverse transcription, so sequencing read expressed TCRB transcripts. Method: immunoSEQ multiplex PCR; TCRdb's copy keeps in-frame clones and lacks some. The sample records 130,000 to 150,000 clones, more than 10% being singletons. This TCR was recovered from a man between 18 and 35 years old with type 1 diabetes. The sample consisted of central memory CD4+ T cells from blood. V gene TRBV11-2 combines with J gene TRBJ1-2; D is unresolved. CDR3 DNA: TGTGCCAGCAGCCTCTCTTACTATGGCTACACCTTC. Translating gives CASSLSYYGYTF. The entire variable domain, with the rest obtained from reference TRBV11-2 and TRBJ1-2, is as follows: EAGVAQSPRYKIIEKRQSVAFWCNPISGHATLYWYQQILGQGPKLLIQFQNNGVVDDSQLPKDRFSAERLKGVDSTLKIQPAKLEDSAVYLCASSLSYYGYTFGSGTRLTVV.